This record covers a single T cell receptor (beta chain). The target antigen is unknown. Repertoires were generated with immunoSEQ multiplex PCR, while TCRdb's copy carries only in-frame clones and drops some. The data hold approximately 150,000 clones, with under 95% observed a single time. This record comes from a study of T cell responses to AZD1222 COVID-19 vaccine. Germline V gives CDR1 MNHNY, CDR2 SVGAGI (reference sequence). The CDR3 runs 13 residues. V trimming: 4 bases; J trimming: 6 bases; junction bases outside the gene matches: 3. General observations from the study: Close to half of all spike-specific TCRs reportedly target regions of the variants that are unmutated. Spike-wide vaccine-associated CD4 TCRs dominated at 160-218 and 743-854. Elevations in Spike-specific TCR breadth and depth followed administration of two AZD1222 doses. A mostly white British donor set with more females was recruited, and clonal diversity was possibly underestimated.

This chain uses TRBV6-6 with TRBJ1-5; TRBD1 agrees at 7 bases. This TCR came from an adult who received the MenACWY meningococcal vaccine as a control. Here the sequenced sample was peripheral blood, taken 28 days after the second dose of the MenACWY control vaccine. This CDR3 is CASSSTGVQPQHF. CDR3 sequence (DNA): TGTGCCAGCAGTTCAACAGGGGTTCAGCCCCAGCATTTT.